The present T cell receptor (beta chain) was sequenced within a study of blood T cell repertoires in COVID-19. As for the study in general: The United States, Italy and Spain provided the acute and convalescent COVID-19 samples. Sample material is recorded as cDNA or gDNA derived from T cells, B-cell-depleted T cells, or PBMCs.

Original processing notes: Counts of nucleated cells, estimated from reference gene primer amplification, were obtained. The method was immunoSEQ multiplex PCR; TCRdb's version includes in-frame clones alone and lacks a portion of them. For V, J and clone size, that table is used; D and trimming come from the DNA. The sample shows more than 95,000 clones, around nine tenths of them seen only once. Enrolled during active infection, Seattle patients were then followed longitudinally. Germline-derived CDR1 and CDR2 are ENHRY and SYGVKD. Trimming removed 6 bases from V and 4 bases from J, with 12 bases in between. CDR3 length: 13 residues.

The rearrangement uses TRBV10-3 and TRBJ1-1, with D possibly TRBD1 on 5 matching bases. Sequenced material: peripheral blood. The TCR originated in a man aged 50 to 59 with COVID-19, enrolled during active disease. DNA of the CDR3: TGTGCCATCAGGGCAGGGTTGAGCACTGAAGCTTTCTTT. Amino acid sequence: CAIRAGLSTEAFF.